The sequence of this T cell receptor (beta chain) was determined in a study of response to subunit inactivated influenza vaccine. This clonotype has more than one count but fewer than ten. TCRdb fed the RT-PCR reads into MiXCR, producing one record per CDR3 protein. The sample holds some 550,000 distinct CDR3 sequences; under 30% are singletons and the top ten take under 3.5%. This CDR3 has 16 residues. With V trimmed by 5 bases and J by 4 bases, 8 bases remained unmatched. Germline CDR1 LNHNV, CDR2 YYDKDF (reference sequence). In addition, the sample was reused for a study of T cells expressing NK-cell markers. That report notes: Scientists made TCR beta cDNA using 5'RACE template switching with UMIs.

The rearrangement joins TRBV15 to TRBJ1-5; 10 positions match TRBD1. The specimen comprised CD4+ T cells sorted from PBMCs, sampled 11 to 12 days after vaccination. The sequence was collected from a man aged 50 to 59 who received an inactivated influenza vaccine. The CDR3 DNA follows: TGTGCCACCAGCGGTGGACAGGGGGACTGGAATCAGCCCCAGCATTTT. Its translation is CATSGGQGDWNQPQHF.